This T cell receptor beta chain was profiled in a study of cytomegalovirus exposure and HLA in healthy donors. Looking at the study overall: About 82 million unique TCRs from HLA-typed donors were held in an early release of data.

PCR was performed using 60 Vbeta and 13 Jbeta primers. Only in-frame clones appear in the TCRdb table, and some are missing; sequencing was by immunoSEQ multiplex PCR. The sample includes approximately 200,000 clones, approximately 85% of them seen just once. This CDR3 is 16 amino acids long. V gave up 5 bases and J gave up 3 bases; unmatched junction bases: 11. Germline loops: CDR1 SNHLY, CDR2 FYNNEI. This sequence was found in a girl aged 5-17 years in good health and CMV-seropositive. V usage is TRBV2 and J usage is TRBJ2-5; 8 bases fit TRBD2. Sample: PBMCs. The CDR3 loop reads CASSRLAGTREETQYF. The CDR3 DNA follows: TGTGCCAGCAGTAGGCTTGCCGGGACTAGGGAAGAGACCCAGTACTTC.